Listed here are 5 T cell receptor beta chains from one sample, sequenced in a study of T cell responses to AZD1222 COVID-19 vaccine. Measured with immunoSEQ multiplex PCR; TCRdb has only the in-frame clones, and not every one. The top ten clones hold approximately 5.1% of a sample with fewer than 150,000 clones, 90% to 95% of them seen once. The specimen comprised peripheral blood, sampled 28 days after the second AZD1222 dose. The receptors were sampled from an adult who received the AZD1222 COVID-19 vaccine.

This clone was found once. This rearrangement joins TRBV29-1 to TRBJ1-1; TRBD1 might be the D (6 bases). V was shortened by 7 bases and J by 3 bases, with 18 bases between the two germline ends. The CDR3 is 14 residues long. Per germline, CDR1 SQVTM and CDR2 ANQGSEA. The CDR3 sequence: CSGAKGGGDTEAFF. The CDR3 region has the DNA TGCAGCGGCGCAAAGGGAGGGGGGGACACTGAAGCTTTCTTT.

The J gene is TRBJ2-1, the V gene TRBV7-9; TRBD2 agrees at 12 bases. Germline CDR1 and CDR2: SEHNR and FQNEAQ (reference sequence). The trim removed 6 bases at V and 7 bases at J, leaving 10 bases unmatched. The CDR3 is made up of 16 amino acids. The CDR3 DNA is TGTGCCAGCAGGCCCGGACTAGCGGGGAACTTAAATGAGCAGTTCTTC. Translation gives CASRPGLAGNLNEQFF.

This clone was counted once. V usage is TRBV12-3 or TRBV12-4 and J usage is TRBJ1-2; no clear D gene. V was trimmed by 6 bases and J by 7 bases, leaving 12 bases between them. The CDR3 is 12 amino acids. The CDR3 DNA sequence: TGTGCCAGCAGCCTCCCTACGGCTGGCTACACCTTC. Amino acid sequence: CASSLPTAGYTF.

The chain recombines TRBV5-5 with TRBJ2-3, with 7 bases fitting TRBD2. CDR3 length: 13 amino acids. Per the germline V gene, CDR1 is SGHKS and CDR2 is YYEKEE (reference sequence). Trimming removed 8 bases from V and 1 base from J; junction bases left unmatched: 4. This chain's CDR3 is CASGTTRTDTQYF. Written as DNA, the CDR3 is TGTGCCAGTGGGACTACGCGCACAGATACGCAGTATTTT.

This chain joins TRBV19 and TRBJ2-1; unclear D gene. The V gene lost 6 bases and the J gene lost 2 bases, with 14 bases spanning the gap. Per germline, CDR1 LNHDA and CDR2 SQIVND (reference sequence). The CDR3 is 15 residues long. The CDR3 DNA reads as TGTGCCAGTAGGATCGATTTTGGACCCTACAATGAGCAGTTCTTC. This translates into CASRIDFGPYNEQFF.